This TCR beta chain was documented in a study of OX40 agonist ivuxolimab in advanced cancers. Study in general: Ivuxolimab is an agonistic anti-OX40 (CD134) antibody, and patients were treated with it. Points from the study as a whole: Individuals who were partial responders at 0.1-3.0 mg/kg had clonal expansion that ranked among the lowest.

Points on this clone: Its antigen is unknown.

This CDR3 spans 16 amino acids. Per the germline V gene, CDR1 is SGHVS and CDR2 is FQNEAQ. Trimming took 6 bases from V and 3 from J, leaving 17 bases between them. Profiling relied on immunoSEQ multiplex PCR, and the TCRdb table lists in-frame clones only, not all of them. The top ten hold 12% of the sample, which has approximately 60,000 clones, approximately 90% seen once. The gene calls are TRBV7-8 and TRBJ2-2; D might be TRBD1 (6 bases). The specimen comprised CD4+ or CD8+ T cells sorted from blood, sampled in a trial of the OX40 agonist ivuxolimab. The receptor was derived from an adult with an advanced solid tumor such as melanoma, head and neck, liver or kidney cancer. In nucleotides, the CDR3 is TGTGCCAGCAGACATATCAGGGGCGGAGACACCGGGGAGCTGTTTTTT. As protein: CASRHIRGGDTGELFF.